This entry describes one T cell receptor beta chain. Every participant with HIV received treatment in the United States. This sample stems from a study of long-term antiretroviral therapy in people with HIV. The assay, immunoSEQ v3.0, was run at survey level. This table comes from immunoSEQ multiplex PCR, and its TCRdb copy is limited to in-frame clones, with some not included. The top ten hold roughly 16% of the sample, which has 20,000 or so clones, 81% seen once. The CDR3 extends over 14 amino acids. Trimming pared 2 bases from V and 4 bases from J, leaving 11 bases between. In germline, CDR1 is SGHTA, CDR2 FQGTGA.

The input for sequencing was unsorted PBMCs, taken at the start of antiretroviral therapy, before treatment. This sequence joins TRBV7-3 and TRBJ2-5; weak D call: TRBD2 (6 bases). The TCR sequence derives from a woman in her late teens or twenties with HIV. For the CDR3, the DNA is TGTGCCAGCAGCTTAGCGGGGAGCGGAGAGACCCAGTACTTC. Its translation: CASSLAGSGETQYF.